Sequencing of this TCR beta chain was carried out in a study of cytomegalovirus exposure and HLA in healthy donors (dated by TCRdb to 2016 to 2017). At the level of the whole study: According to a later analysis, the 110 or so validation repertoires were produced on the same platform as the 666 repertoires of the first cohort. The study aimed to test whether cataloging public T cell receptors could reveal signatures of past pathogen exposure. A separate validation cohort of roughly 130 different subjects was used in addition to the approximately 610-subject first cohort. High-throughput TCR immunosequencing, statistical association of individual TCRs with disease status, and machine learning were combined to predict cytomegalovirus infection status.

What the work shows at the level of the full study, not this receptor alone: The classifier was reported to diagnose cytomegalovirus status with high specificity and sensitivity in both the original and validation cohorts. Of the cluster scores, about 94% were above 0 in a later analysis, which found that TCRs clustered in the first cohort also tended to co-occur in the 95 to 150 validation repertoires. The validation cohort had no HLA typing available for a later analysis, so co-occurrence within that cohort was assessed over all 120 or so repertoires. Most TCR sequences were observed very rarely across donors, whereas some public TCRs were present in many individuals. According to the authors, the approach could potentially be generalized to other disease states and immunological phenotypes. A few of the identified cytomegalovirus-associated TCR beta chains were confirmed in vitro to be specific for cytomegalovirus antigens. A total of some 180 TCR beta chains were listed by the study as associated with cytomegalovirus.

The donors were included in the validation cohort of roughly 120 subjects, a group kept apart from the approximately 650-subject first cohort. V has 4 bases trimmed and J has 5 bases trimmed; junction bases matching no gene number 9. The germline V gene yields SGHDT for CDR1 and YYEEEE for CDR2. There are 17 amino acids in the CDR3, from cysteine to phenylalanine inclusive. Solely the CDR3 DNA is kept, with 51 bases framed from the first base. As for this clone: Its specific antigen is unknown. Base quality data are lacking; no much larger clone is found one base away.

Libraries were prepared through the immunoSEQ multiplex PCR assay. Per the original workflow: To diagnose cytomegalovirus status from the catalog of TCR beta chain sequences, a statistical classification framework was built. The table comes from immuneACCESS by way of TCRdb, which keeps in-frame sequences with V and J called. Part of the clones is missing from these tables; in studies checked, under half for an unresolved V gene and the rest for unknown reasons. V, J and clone size are those of that table, while D and trimming were read from the DNA. The sample table records 250,000 to 400,000 clones; approximately 91% of these occur just once. The ten biggest clones cover about 0.96% of the sample.

This sequence was found in a man aged 30 to 39 in good health and CMV-seronegative. Sequencing was performed on PBMCs. The sequence is built from TRBV5-6 and TRBJ2-2, and TRBD1 aligns with 12 junction nucleotides. This receptor carries the CDR3 CASSLGTGGIRTGELFF. The bases read TGTGCCAGCAGCCTCGGGACAGGGGGCATAAGGACCGGGGAGCTGTTTTTT.